These 10 T cell receptor beta chains originate from one sample sequenced in a study of cytomegalovirus exposure and HLA in healthy donors. Amplification used 60 Vbeta primers and 13 Jbeta primers. Assay used: immunoSEQ multiplex PCR; TCRdb lists only in-frame clones, some missing. The data contain 95,000 to 100,000 clones, 76% of them singletons. The sequencing sample was made of PBMCs. These receptors came from a man aged 35 to 55 in good health and CMV-seronegative.

This chain uses TRBV13 with TRBJ1-1, with 7 bases aligning to TRBD1. The CDR3 sequence is 17 residues long. V shed 6 bases, J shed 1 base, and the junction held 14 bases outside the gene matches. Germline loops: CDR1 PRHDT, CDR2 FYEKMQ (reference sequence). CDR3 amino acids: CASSPNWRRDRNTEAFF. Written as DNA, the CDR3 is TGTGCCAGCAGTCCTAACTGGCGTCGGGACAGGAACACTGAAGCTTTCTTT.

This clone has just a few counts. The chain is built from TRBV4-2 and TRBJ1-1; D remains unclear. The CDR3 has 13 amino acids. CDR1 is LGHNA, CDR2 YNFKEQ, per germline. V lost 3 bases to trimming and J lost 1 base, with 6 bases between them. CDR3 loop: CASSQFQNTEAFF. CDR3 DNA: TGTGCCAGCAGCCAGTTTCAGAACACTGAAGCTTTCTTT.

This rearrangement joins TRBV7-2 to TRBJ1-1; D is perhaps TRBD1 (5 bases). CDR3 length: 16 residues. Germline loops: CDR1 SGHTA, CDR2 FQGNSA. The germline V and J ends were trimmed by 2 bases and 0 bases, with 13 bases remaining between them. The CDR3 region is CASSLTGPRMNTEAFF. CDR3 nucleotide sequence: TGTGCCAGCAGCTTAACAGGTCCTCGCATGAACACTGAAGCTTTCTTT.

This clone was found a few times. The chain carries TRBV18 and TRBJ1-2; D uncertain. This CDR3 is 15 amino acids long. Germline loops: CDR1 KGHSH, CDR2 LQKENI. Trimming cost V 0 bases and J 2 bases, with 10 bases left between them. CDR3 in amino acids: CASSPPMGTNYGYTF. The CDR3 DNA reads TGTGCCAGCTCACCACCGATGGGCACGAACTATGGCTACACCTTC.

J is TRBJ1-3 and V is TRBV5-6; 7 bases map to TRBD1. This CDR3 has 18 residues. V lost 4 bases and J lost 1; bases outside the gene matches: 14. Germline CDR1 reads SGHDT; CDR2 reads YYEEEE. This CDR3 reads CASSKTGQTLRSGNTIYF. The DNA for the CDR3 is TGTGCCAGCAGCAAGACAGGGCAAACTCTTCGGTCTGGAAACACCATATATTTT.

The chain combines TRBV12-1 with TRBJ2-3; the DNA was not used to check the table's D call, TRBD2. TRBV12-1 is labeled a pseudogene. The CDR3 sequence is 22 residues long. The CDR3 DNA reads as TGTGCCAGCAGCTTTTCAGTTGAGGACTTCGACGAAGAACTCGATAGCACAGATACGCAGTATTTT. Encoded protein: CASSFSVEDFDEELDSTDTQYF.

Here the CDR3 DNA reads TGCGCCAGCAGCGAAGGAACCCTCACGGGGGGTGAAGCTTTCTTT. Translation gives CASSEGTLTGGEAFF. This chain joins TRBV5-1 and TRBJ1-1, with a possible D match to TRBD1 (5 bases). Trimming pared 4 bases from V and 7 bases from J, leaving 20 bases between. Per the germline V gene, CDR1 is SGHRS and CDR2 is YFSETQ. CDR3 length equals 15 residues.

The chain is built from TRBV5-1 and TRBJ1-1, with 10 bases matching TRBD1. The CDR3 loop spans 16 amino acids. Unmatched junction bases numbered 11, after V lost 4 bases and J lost 5 bases. From germline, CDR1 is SGHRS and CDR2 YFSETQ. This CDR3 reads CASSRSPDRGRTEAFF. The CDR3 DNA follows: TGCGCCAGCAGCCGCAGCCCAGACAGGGGGCGAACTGAAGCTTTCTTT.

The J gene is TRBJ1-4, the V gene TRBV27, with 10 bases that match TRBD1. There are 16 residues in the CDR3. Germline V gives CDR1 MNHEY, CDR2 SMNVEV (reference sequence). Germline trimming cut 6 bases from V and 3 bases from J; bases unmatched to any gene: 7. The CDR3 sequence: CASSRDRGGANEKLFF. For the CDR3, the DNA is TGTGCCAGCAGCCGGGACAGGGGAGGTGCTAATGAAAAACTGTTTTTT.

The chain employs TRBV7-9 and TRBJ1-1; no reliable D call. Germline-derived CDR1 and CDR2 are SEHNR and FQNEAQ (reference sequence). The CDR3 has 13 residues. V was shortened by 2 bases and J by 3 bases, with 7 bases between the two germline ends. This CDR3 reads CASSLSGHTEAFF. The CDR3 DNA sequence: TGTGCCAGCAGCTTAAGTGGGCACACTGAAGCTTTCTTT.